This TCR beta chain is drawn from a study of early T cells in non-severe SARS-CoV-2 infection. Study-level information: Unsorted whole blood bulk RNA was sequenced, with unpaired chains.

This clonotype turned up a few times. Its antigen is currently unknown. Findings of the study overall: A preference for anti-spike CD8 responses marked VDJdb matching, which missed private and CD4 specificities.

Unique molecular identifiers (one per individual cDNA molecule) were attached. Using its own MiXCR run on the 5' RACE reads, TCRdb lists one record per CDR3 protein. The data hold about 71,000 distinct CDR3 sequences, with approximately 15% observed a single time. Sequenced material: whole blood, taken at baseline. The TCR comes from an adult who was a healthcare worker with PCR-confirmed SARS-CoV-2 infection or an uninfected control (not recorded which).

The CDR3 nucleotides are TGCAGCGTCCTGTCCCCGGAGACCCAGTACTTC. Translation gives CSVLSPETQYF. This sequence joins TRBV29-1 and TRBJ2-5; D not certain. CDR1 is SQVTM and CDR2 is ANQGSEA in the germline V gene. The V end lost 6 bases, the J end lost 5 bases, and 10 bases lay between the germline ends. The CDR3 totals 11 residues.